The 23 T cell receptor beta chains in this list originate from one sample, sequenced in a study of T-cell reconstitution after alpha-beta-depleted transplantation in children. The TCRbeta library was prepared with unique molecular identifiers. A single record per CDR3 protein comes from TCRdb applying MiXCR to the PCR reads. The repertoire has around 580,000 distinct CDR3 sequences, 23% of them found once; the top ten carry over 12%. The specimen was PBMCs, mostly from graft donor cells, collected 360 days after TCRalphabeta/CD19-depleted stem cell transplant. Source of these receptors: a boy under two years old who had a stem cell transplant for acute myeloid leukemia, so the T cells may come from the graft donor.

The CDR3 DNA reads TGTGCCAGCAAAGGGACCCTAATAGAGCAGTACTTC. This translates into CASKGTLIEQYF. This chain joins TRBV6-2 or TRBV6-3 and TRBJ2-7; possibly TRBD1 or TRBD2 for D (5 bases each). CDR1 and CDR2 (germline): MNHEY, SVGEGT. Trimming left V 7 bases short and J 7 bases short, with 14 bases between. The CDR3 consists of 12 residues.

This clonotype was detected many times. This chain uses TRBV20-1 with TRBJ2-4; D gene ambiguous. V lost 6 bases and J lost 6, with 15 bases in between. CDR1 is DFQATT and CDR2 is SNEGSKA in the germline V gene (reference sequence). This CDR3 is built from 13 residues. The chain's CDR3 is CSAPSTGLNIQYF. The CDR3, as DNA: TGCAGTGCCCCGTCGACCGGGCTAAACATTCAGTACTTC.

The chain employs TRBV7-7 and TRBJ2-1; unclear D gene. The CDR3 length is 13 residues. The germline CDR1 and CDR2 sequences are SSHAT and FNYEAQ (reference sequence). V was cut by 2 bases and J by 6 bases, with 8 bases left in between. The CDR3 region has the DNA TGTGCCAGCAGCTTAACCCCACTCAATGAGCAGTTCTTC. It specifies CASSLTPLNEQFF.

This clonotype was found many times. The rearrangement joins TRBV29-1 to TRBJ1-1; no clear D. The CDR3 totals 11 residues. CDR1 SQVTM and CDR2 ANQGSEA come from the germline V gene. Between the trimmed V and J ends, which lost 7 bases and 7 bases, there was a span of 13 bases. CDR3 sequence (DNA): TGCAGCGGAGGCAGCGTCCGTGAAGCTTTCTTT. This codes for CSGGSVREAFF.

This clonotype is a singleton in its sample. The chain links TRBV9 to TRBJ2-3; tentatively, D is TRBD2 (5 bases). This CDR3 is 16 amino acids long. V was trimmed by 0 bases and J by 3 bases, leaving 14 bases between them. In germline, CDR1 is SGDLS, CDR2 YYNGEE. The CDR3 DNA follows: TGTGCCAGCAGCGTAGAGAACCCAGGAGGTACAGATACGCAGTATTTT. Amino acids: CASSVENPGGTDTQYF.

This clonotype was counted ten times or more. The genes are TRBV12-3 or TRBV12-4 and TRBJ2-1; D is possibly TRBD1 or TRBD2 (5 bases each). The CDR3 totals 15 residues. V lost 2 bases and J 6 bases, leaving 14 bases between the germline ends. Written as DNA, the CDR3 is TGTGCCAGCAGTTTAAGCGGACATAAACCCAATGAGCAGTTCTTC. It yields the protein CASSLSGHKPNEQFF.

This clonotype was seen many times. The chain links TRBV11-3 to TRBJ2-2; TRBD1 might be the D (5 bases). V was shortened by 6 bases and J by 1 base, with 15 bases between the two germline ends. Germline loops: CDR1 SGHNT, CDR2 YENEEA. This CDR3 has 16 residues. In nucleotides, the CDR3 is TGTGCCAGCAGTGACCCTTTCAGGGTGAACACCGGGGAGCTGTTTTTT. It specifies CASSDPFRVNTGELFF. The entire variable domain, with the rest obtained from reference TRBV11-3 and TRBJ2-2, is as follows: EAGVVQSPRYKIIEKKQPVAFWCNPISGHNTLYWYLQNLGQGPELLIRYENEEAVDDSQLPKDRFSAERLKGVDSTLKIQPAELGDSAVYLCASSDPFRVNTGELFFGEGSRLTVL.

DNA for the CDR3: TGTGCCAGCAGCCTCCCCTGGGGAGATACGCAGTATTTT. Its translation: CASSLPWGDTQYF. V usage is TRBV7-2 and J usage is TRBJ2-3, with unresolved D. Germline values: CDR1 SGHTA, CDR2 FQGNSA. Trimming cost V 5 bases and J 5 bases, with 11 bases left between them. The CDR3 spans 13 residues.

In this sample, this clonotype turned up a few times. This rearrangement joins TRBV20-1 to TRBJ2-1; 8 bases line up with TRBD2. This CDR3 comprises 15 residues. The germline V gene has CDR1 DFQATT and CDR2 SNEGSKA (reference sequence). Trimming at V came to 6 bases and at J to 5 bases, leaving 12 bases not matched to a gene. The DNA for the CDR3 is TGCAGTGCGAAGCGGGGGCCCCGACGGGACAATGAGCAGTTCTTC. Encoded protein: CSAKRGPRRDNEQFF.

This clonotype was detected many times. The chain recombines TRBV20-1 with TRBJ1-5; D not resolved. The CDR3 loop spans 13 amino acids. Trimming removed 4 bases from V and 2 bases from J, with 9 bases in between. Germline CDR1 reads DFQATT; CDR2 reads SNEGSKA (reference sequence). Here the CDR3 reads CSAKSEGNQPQHF. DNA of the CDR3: TGCAGTGCTAAGTCAGAAGGCAATCAGCCCCAGCATTTT.

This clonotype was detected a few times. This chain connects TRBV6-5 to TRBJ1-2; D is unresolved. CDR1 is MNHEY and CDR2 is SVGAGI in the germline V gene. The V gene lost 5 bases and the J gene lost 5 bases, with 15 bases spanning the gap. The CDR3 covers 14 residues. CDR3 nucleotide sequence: TGTGCCAGCAGTCCGATGGTCCTCATTTATGGCTACACCTTC. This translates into CASSPMVLIYGYTF.

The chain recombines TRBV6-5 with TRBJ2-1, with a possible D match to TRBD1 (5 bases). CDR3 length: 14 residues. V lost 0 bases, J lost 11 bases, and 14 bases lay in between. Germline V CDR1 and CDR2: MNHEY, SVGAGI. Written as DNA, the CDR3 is TGTGCCAGCAGTTACTCGAGGTCAGGGTGGCAGCAGTTCTTC. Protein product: CASSYSRSGWQQFF.

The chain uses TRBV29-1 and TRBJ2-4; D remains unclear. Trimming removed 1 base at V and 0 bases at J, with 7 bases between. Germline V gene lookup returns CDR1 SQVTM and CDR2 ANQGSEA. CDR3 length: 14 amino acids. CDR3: CSVEVLAAKNIQYF. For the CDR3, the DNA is TGCAGCGTTGAAGTCCTCGCAGCCAAAAACATTCAGTACTTC.

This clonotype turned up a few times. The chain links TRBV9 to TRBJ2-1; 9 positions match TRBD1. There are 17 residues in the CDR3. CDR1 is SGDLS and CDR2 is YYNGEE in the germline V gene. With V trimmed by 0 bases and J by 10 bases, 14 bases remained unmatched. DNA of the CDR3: TGTGCCAGCAGCGTAGGTTGGTGGGGGACAGGGAGGTTGGAGCAGTTCTTC. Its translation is CASSVGWWGTGRLEQFF.

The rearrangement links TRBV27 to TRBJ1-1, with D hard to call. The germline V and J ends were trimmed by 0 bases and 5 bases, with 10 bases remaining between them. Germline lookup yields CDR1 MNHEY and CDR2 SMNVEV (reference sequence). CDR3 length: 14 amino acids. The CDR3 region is CASSLSTQGTEAFF. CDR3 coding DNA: TGTGCCAGCAGTTTATCGACACAAGGGACTGAAGCTTTCTTT.

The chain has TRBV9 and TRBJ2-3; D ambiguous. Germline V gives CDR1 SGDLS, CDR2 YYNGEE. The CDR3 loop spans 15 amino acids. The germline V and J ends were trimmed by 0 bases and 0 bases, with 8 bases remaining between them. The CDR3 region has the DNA TGTGCCAGCAGCGTAGGTTCGTTGAGCACAGATACGCAGTATTTT. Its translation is CASSVGSLSTDTQYF.

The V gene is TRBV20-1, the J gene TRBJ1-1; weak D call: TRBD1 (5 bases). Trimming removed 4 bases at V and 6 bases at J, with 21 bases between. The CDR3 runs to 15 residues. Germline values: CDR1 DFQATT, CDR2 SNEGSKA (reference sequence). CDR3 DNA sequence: TGCAGTGCTACGGGGGATGGGTACATAGACCCTGAAGCTTTCTTT. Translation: CSATGDGYIDPEAFF.

CDR3 in DNA: TGTGCCAGCAGCCTCGGGGGAAGGGTAAACACCATATATTTT. Translating gives CASSLGGRVNTIYF. V gene TRBV12-3 or TRBV12-4 combines with J gene TRBJ1-3; possibly TRBD1 for D (5 bases). The CDR3 spans 14 residues. Trimming removed 6 bases from V and 6 bases from J, with 15 bases in between.

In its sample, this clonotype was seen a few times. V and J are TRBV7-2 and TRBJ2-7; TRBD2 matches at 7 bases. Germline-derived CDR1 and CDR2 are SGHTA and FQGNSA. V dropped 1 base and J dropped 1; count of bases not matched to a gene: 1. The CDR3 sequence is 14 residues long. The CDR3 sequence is CASSLERGSYEQYV. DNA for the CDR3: TGTGCCAGCAGCTTAGAGCGGGGTTCCTACGAGCAGTACGTC.

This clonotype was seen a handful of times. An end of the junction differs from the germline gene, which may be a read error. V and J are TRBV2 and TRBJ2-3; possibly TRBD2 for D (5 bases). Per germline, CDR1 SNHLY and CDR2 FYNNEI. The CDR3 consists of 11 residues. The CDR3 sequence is CAQRSGDTQYF. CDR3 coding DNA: TGCGCCCAGCGGTCCGGAGATACGCAGTATTTT.

The DNA for the CDR3 is TGTGCCAGCAGCGACACTAGCGGGGGGAGGAATGAGCAGTTCTTC. Protein sequence: CASSDTSGGRNEQFF. The chain is built from TRBV12-3 or TRBV12-4 and TRBJ2-1; 12 bases fit TRBD2. Trimming at V came to 6 bases and at J to 7 bases, leaving 7 bases not matched to a gene. The CDR3 consists of 15 residues.

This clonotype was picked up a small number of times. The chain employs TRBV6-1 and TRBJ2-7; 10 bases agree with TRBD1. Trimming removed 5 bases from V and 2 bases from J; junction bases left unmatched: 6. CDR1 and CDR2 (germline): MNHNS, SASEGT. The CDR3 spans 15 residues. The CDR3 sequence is CASSKGTGVPYEQYF. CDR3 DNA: TGTGCCAGCAGTAAAGGGACAGGGGTGCCCTACGAGCAGTACTTC.

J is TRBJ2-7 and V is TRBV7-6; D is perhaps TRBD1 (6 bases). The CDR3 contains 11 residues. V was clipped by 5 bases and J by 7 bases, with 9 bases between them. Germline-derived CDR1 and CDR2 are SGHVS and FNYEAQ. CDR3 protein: CASSTGWEQYV. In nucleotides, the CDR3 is TGTGCCAGCAGCACAGGGTGGGAGCAGTACGTC.